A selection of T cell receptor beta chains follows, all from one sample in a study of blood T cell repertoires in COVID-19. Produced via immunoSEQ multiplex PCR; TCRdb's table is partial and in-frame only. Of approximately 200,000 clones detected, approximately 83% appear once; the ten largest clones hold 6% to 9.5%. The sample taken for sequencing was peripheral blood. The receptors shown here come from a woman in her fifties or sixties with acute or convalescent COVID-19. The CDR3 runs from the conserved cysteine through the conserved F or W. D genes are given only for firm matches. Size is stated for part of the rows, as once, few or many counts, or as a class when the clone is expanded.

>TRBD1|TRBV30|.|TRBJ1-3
CAWTQTGDGNTIYF
TGTGCCTGGACCCAAACAGGGGATGGAAACACCATATATTTT
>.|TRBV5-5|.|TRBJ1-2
CASSLVRGSGYTF
TGTGCCAGCAGCTTGGTTAGGGGATCTGGCTACACCTTC
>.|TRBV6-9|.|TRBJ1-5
CASSYLLLRRKNSNQPQHF
TGTGCCAGCAGTTATCTCCTCTTGAGGCGGAAGAATAGCAATCAGCCCCAGCATTTT
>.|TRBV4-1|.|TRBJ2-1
CASSQVRASEQFF
TGCGCCAGCAGCCAAGTTAGAGCATCGGAGCAGTTCTTC
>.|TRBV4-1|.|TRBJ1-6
CASSQRRESPLHF
TGCGCCAGCAGCCAAAGAAGGGAGTCACCCCTCCACTTT
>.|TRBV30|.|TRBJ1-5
CAWSPRSNQPQHF
TGTGCCTGGAGTCCCAGGAGCAATCAGCCCCAGCATTTT
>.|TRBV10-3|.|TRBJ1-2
CAIRVPRDIKDYGYTF
TGTGCCATCAGAGTTCCCCGGGATATAAAAGACTATGGCTACACCTTC
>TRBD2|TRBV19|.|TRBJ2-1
CASSPGQLAEWALEQFF
TGTGCCAGTAGTCCCGGGCAACTAGCGGAGTGGGCTCTCGAGCAGTTCTTC
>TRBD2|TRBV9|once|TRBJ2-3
CASSATSVPDTQYF
TGTGCCAGCAGCGCGACTAGCGTTCCAGATACGCAGTATTTT
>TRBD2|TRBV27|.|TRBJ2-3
CASSSRISGGATDTQYF
TGTGCCAGCAGCTCCCGAATTAGCGGGGGGGCAACAGATACGCAGTATTTT
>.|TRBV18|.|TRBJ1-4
CASSPSQRSEKLFF
TGTGCCAGCTCGCCAAGCCAGAGGAGTGAAAAACTGTTTTTT
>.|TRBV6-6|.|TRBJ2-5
CASTSGVQETQYF
TGTGCCAGCACGTCAGGGGTCCAAGAGACCCAGTACTTC
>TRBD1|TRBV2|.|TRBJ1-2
CANRDSSNYGYTF
TGTGCCAACCGGGACAGTTCTAACTATGGCTACACCTTC
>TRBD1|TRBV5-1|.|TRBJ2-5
CASSWDRSETQYF
TGCGCCAGCAGCTGGGACAGGTCAGAGACCCAGTACTTC
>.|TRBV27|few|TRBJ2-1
CASGGTGSVISYNEQFF
TGTGCCAGCGGAGGGACGGGCTCAGTAATTTCCTACAATGAGCAGTTCTTC
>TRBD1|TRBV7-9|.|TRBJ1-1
CASSLLGQPGTEAFF
TGTGCCAGCAGCTTATTGGGACAGCCCGGCACTGAAGCTTTCTTT
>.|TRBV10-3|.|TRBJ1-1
CATKGNWDTEAFF
TGTGCCACCAAGGGGAATTGGGACACTGAAGCTTTCTTT
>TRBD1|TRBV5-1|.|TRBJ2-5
CASSTGQAQETQYF
TGCGCCAGCAGCACGGGACAGGCCCAAGAGACCCAGTACTTC
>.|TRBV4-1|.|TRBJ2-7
CASRAGHPVYEQYF
TGCGCCAGCCGGGCGGGCCATCCCGTCTACGAGCAGTACTTC
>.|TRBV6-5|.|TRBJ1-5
CASSYSTGSNQPQHF
TGTGCCAGCAGTTACTCCACAGGTAGCAATCAGCCCCAGCATTTT
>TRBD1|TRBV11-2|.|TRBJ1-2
CASSTYDRDGGYTF
TGTGCCAGCAGCACGTATGACAGGGACGGCGGCTACACCTTC
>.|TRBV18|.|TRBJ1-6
CASSPSGSVHSPLHF
TGTGCCAGCTCACCCTCGGGTTCCGTGCATTCACCCCTCCACTTT
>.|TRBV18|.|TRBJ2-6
CASSPRQGRGSGANVLTF
TGTGCCAGCTCACCACGCCAGGGGAGGGGATCCGGGGCCAACGTCCTGACTTTC
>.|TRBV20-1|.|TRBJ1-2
CSALQDYGYTF
TGCAGTGCGCTACAGGACTATGGCTACACCTTC
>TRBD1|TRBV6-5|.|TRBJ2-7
CASSWGQGLSYEQYF
TGTGCCAGCAGCTGGGGACAGGGCCTCTCCTACGAGCAGTACTTC
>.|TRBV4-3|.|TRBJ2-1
CASSQGQRYEQFF
TGCGCCAGCAGCCAAGGACAAAGGTATGAGCAGTTCTTC
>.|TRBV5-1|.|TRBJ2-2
CASSERPGTNTGELFF
TGCGCCAGCAGCGAAAGACCGGGTACGAACACCGGGGAGCTGTTTTTT
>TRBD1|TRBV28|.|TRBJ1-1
CASSTYRGDNTEAFF
TGTGCCAGCAGTACCTACAGGGGGGATAACACTGAAGCTTTCTTT
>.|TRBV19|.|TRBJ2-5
CASRPGGFEETQYF
TGTGCCAGTAGGCCTGGCGGATTCGAAGAGACCCAGTACTTC
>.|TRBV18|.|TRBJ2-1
CASSLRTGSYNEQFF
TGTGCCAGCTCACTTCGGACGGGATCCTACAATGAGCAGTTCTTC
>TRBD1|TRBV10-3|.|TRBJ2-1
CAIREPGQGANEQFF
TGTGCCATCAGAGAGCCGGGGCAGGGGGCCAATGAGCAGTTCTTC
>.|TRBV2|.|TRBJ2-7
CASSVRRGVEQYF
TGTGCCAGCAGTGTTCGCAGGGGAGTCGAGCAGTACTTC
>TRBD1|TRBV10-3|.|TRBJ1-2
CAITVSTGVNYGYTF
TGTGCCATCACGGTGTCGACAGGGGTAAACTATGGCTACACCTTC
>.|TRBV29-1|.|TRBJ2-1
CSVEPGAYNEQFF
TGCAGCGTTGAACCGGGAGCTTACAATGAGCAGTTCTTC
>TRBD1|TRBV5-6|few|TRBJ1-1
CASSRLSGGEAEAFF
TGTGCCAGCAGCCGACTCTCAGGGGGTGAGGCTGAAGCTTTCTTT
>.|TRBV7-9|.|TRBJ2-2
CASSLAPGNTGELFF
TGTGCCAGCAGCTTAGCTCCAGGGAACACCGGGGAGCTGTTTTTT